Sequencing of this T cell receptor (beta chain) was carried out in a study of OX40 agonist ivuxolimab in advanced cancers. General observations from the study: Also showing low normalized T-cell clonal expansion were some of the nonresponders.

Concerning this clone: The antigen is undetermined.

Assay: immunoSEQ multiplex PCR; the TCRdb copy retains only in-frame clones and omits some. The repertoire has some 81,000 clones, around 82% of them found once; the top ten carry approximately 0.8%. Source: CD4+ or CD8+ T cells sorted from blood, taken in a trial of the OX40 agonist ivuxolimab. The clonotype originates from an adult with an advanced solid tumor such as melanoma, head and neck, liver or kidney cancer.

The CDR3 coding sequence is TGTGCCAGCAGCATGGGACAGCGGAACACTGAAGCTTTCTTT. It encodes CASSMGQRNTEAFF. This chain connects TRBV5-4 to TRBJ1-1, with 7 bases fitting TRBD1. The V segment lost 4 bases and the J segment 1 base; nucleotides outside the gene matches: 4. This CDR3 contains 14 residues. CDR1 SGHNT and CDR2 YYREEE come from the germline V gene (reference sequence). The entire variable domain, with the rest obtained from reference TRBV5-4 and TRBJ1-1, is as follows: ETGVTQSPTHLIKTRGQQVTLRCSSQSGHNTVSWYQQALGQGPQFIFQYYREEENGRGNFPPRFSGLQFPNYSSELNVNALELDDSALYLCASSMGQRNTEAFFGQGTRLTVV.